Listed here is a single TCR beta chain. Antigen specificity is unknown. The sample originates from a study of cytomegalovirus exposure and HLA in healthy donors. Looked up from germline, CDR1 is LGHNA and CDR2 is YSLEER. The CDR3 contains 15 residues. Trimming took off 3 bases at V and 6 bases at J, with 17 bases between the two ends. Researchers ran the PCR with 60 Vbeta and 13 Jbeta primers. The assay was immunoSEQ multiplex PCR, and TCRdb's table has in-frame clones only and misses some. The sample lists around 190,000 clones, more than 70% occurring once. Study observations and caveats: Immune exposure information available was restricted to CMV serostatus.

Material: PBMCs. This receptor was obtained from a man aged 25-45 years in good health and CMV-seropositive. The V and J genes are TRBV4-3 and TRBJ1-1, with TRBD1 as a possible D gene (6 bases). CDR3 sequence: CASSQGGGAVAEAFF. CDR3 nucleotides: TGCGCCAGCAGCCAGGGCGGGGGCGCGGTCGCTGAAGCTTTCTTT.